This TCR beta chain was observed in a study of blood T cell repertoires in COVID-19. Study information: Samples came from the United States, Italy and Spain, spanning acute and convalescent COVID-19. PBMCs, B-cell-depleted T cells, or T cells were the source of the cDNA or gDNA that made up the material.

Original handling: The authors estimated nucleated cell counts from reference gene primer amplification. Measured with immunoSEQ multiplex PCR; TCRdb has only the in-frame clones, and not every one. V and J calls and clone size are those listed in that table; D and trimming were worked out from the DNA. Of around 300,000 clones listed, approximately 92% were seen once; the top ten hold approximately 6.8%. The Seattle patients, enrolled during active infection, were followed longitudinally. Germline CDR1 and CDR2: LGHDT and YNNKEL (reference sequence). The CDR3 sequence is 15 residues long. The V segment lost 1 base and the J segment 6 bases; nucleotides outside the gene matches: 3.

The V gene is TRBV3-1 (or the pseudogene TRBV3-2), the J gene TRBJ2-3; 11 positions match TRBD2. The sequence came from a woman aged 25 to 39 with COVID-19, enrolled during active disease. Sequenced sample: peripheral blood. CDR3 in DNA: TGTGCCAGCAGCCAAGCTACTAGCGGGAGTGATACGCAGTATTTT. Its protein product is CASSQATSGSDTQYF.